A selection of T cell receptor beta chains follows, all from one sample in a study of cytomegalovirus exposure and HLA in healthy donors. Clones were read by immunoSEQ multiplex PCR, and TCRdb kept only the in-frame ones, dropping some. This sample has approximately 200,000 clones; over 60% occur once, and the top ten carry over 4%. Input material: PBMCs. The receptors shown here come from a man aged 30 to 45 in good health and CMV-seropositive. The CDR3 runs from the conserved cysteine through the conserved F or W. D genes are given only for firm matches. Size is stated for part of the rows, as once, few or many counts, or as a class when the clone is expanded.

TRBV21-1,NA,NA,TRBJ2-3,TGTGCCAGCAGCAAAAAGTTGGACAGGGGGCTCCCTTGGTATTTT,CASSKKLDRGLPWYF
TRBV27,TRBD1,NA,TRBJ2-1,TGTGCCAGCAGGGACAGGTTATCCTACAATGAGCAGTTCTTC,CASRDRLSYNEQFF
TRBV7-9,TRBD1,NA,TRBJ1-1,TGTGCCAGCAGCACACAGGGGCCCACTGAAGCTTTCTTT,CASSTQGPTEAFF
TRBV5-4,NA,NA,TRBJ1-1,TGTGCCAGCAGCTTGGCCTCCAGGGCGGCCACTGAAGCTTTCTTT,CASSLASRAATEAFF
TRBV25-1,NA,NA,TRBJ1-1,TGTGCCAGCAGTGACTACGTTGCGAACACTGAAGCTTTCTTT,CASSDYVANTEAFF
TRBV4-2,NA,NA,TRBJ1-5,TGTGCCAGCAGCCAAGATGTCGACCGGAGTTATCAGCCCCAGCATTTT,CASSQDVDRSYQPQHF
TRBV27,NA,NA,TRBJ1-4,TGTGCCAGCAGACCAGAGGGCAGGGGATGGGAAAAACTGTTTTTT,CASRPEGRGWEKLFF
TRBV19,NA,NA,TRBJ1-1,TGTGCCAGTATCACTGGGGGGGGACACAAGAACACTGAAGCTTTCTTT,CASITGGGHKNTEAFF
TRBV10-3,TRBD1,NA,TRBJ2-7,TGTGCCATCAGGGGGACAGGGGGGGCCTACGAGCAGTACTTC,CAIRGTGGAYEQYF
TRBV15,NA,NA,TRBJ2-7,TGTGCCACCGGCCGAGAATACGAGCAGTACTTC,CATGREYEQYF
TRBV30,NA,NA,TRBJ1-1,TGTGCCTGGAAAGGGGTTGGGGGAGGGCGTCCGGACACTGAAGCTTTCTTT,CAWKGVGGGRPDTEAFF
TRBV18,TRBD2,NA,TRBJ2-3,TGTGCCAGCTCACCATCCCGTTCTAGCGGGGGGTACACAGATACGCAGTATTTT,CASSPSRSSGGYTDTQYF
TRBV6-5,NA,NA,TRBJ2-5,TGTGCCAGCAGTTACTCGACGGCAGGTTTGGGAGAGACCCAGTACTTC,CASSYSTAGLGETQYF
TRBV2,TRBD1,once,TRBJ1-4,TGTGCCAGCAGTGAAGCTACAGGGGGGTACAGAAAACTGTTTTTT,CASSEATGGYRKLFF
TRBV4-2,TRBD2,NA,TRBJ2-2,TGTGCCAGCAGCCAAGCCCTGGATTCTAGCGGGAGGATCGCCGGGGAGCTGTTTTTT,CASSQALDSSGRIAGELFF
TRBV6-5,TRBD1,NA,TRBJ1-2,TGTGCCAGCAGTTACTCCGGGACAGGGGGCTGGGGCTACACCTTC,CASSYSGTGGWGYTF
TRBV30,TRBD1,few,TRBJ1-5,TGTGCCTGGAGGCCCGTCGGGCAGGGGGCTTATCAGCCCCAGCATTTT,CAWRPVGQGAYQPQHF
TRBV6-5,NA,NA,TRBJ2-1,TGTGCCAGCAGTTACCACTTGAACAATGAGCAGTTCTTC,CASSYHLNNEQFF
TRBV6-5,TRBD2,NA,TRBJ2-1,TGTGCCAGCAGATCCCTAGCGGGGACTTTCGATGAGCAGTTCTTC,CASRSLAGTFDEQFF
TRBV5-3,NA,few,TRBJ1-2,TGTGCCAGAACCACGACCGGGTATTCGAGCTATGGCTACACCTTC,CARTTTGYSSYGYTF
TRBV29-1,NA,NA,TRBJ1-5,TGCAGCGTTGACTTCACTAGGAGCAATCAGCCCCAGCATTTT,CSVDFTRSNQPQHF
TRBV7-9,TRBD2,NA,TRBJ2-3,TGTGCCAGCAGCCTAGGATCCGGGACTAGCGGCACAGATACGCAGTATTTT,CASSLGSGTSGTDTQYF
TRBV5-4,TRBD1,NA,TRBJ1-2,TGTGCCAGCAGTAGACCGGACAGGGGTGGATCGTACACCTTC,CASSRPDRGGSYTF
TRBV7-9,NA,NA,TRBJ2-7,TGTGCCAGCAGCTTAGAAACAGGGTATACCTACGAGCAGTACTTC,CASSLETGYTYEQYF
TRBV11-3,NA,NA,TRBJ2-7,TGTGCCTTTCCAGGGCAGGGAGGCTACGAGCAGTACTTC,CAFPGQGGYEQYF
TRBV29-1,NA,NA,TRBJ2-7,TGCAGCGTTGATGTGGGGGTTAGAGGGGGCTACGAGCAGTACTTC,CSVDVGVRGGYEQYF
TRBV28,TRBD1,NA,TRBJ1-2,TGTGCCAGCCAACCGGGACAGCTAAACTATGGCTACACCTTC,CASQPGQLNYGYTF
TRBV7-9,TRBD2,NA,TRBJ2-1,TGTGCCAGCAGCTGGGGGGGAGAGGCGTACAATGAGCAGTTCTTC,CASSWGGEAYNEQFF
TRBV4-2,TRBD1,NA,TRBJ1-5,TGTGCCAGCAGCCAGGCCGGGGGACAGGGAGTCGGAAATCAGCCCCAGCATTTT,CASSQAGGQGVGNQPQHF
TRBV29-1,NA,NA,TRBJ2-2,TGCAGCGTAGCCCCGGCTAGTTGGACCGGGGAGCTGTTTTTT,CSVAPASWTGELFF